The present T cell receptor beta chain was sequenced within a study of blood T cell repertoires in COVID-19 (dated by TCRdb to 2020 to 2022). Broadly, across the study: Samples from collaborators originated in the United States, Italy and Spain and spanned both the acute and convalescent phases of COVID-19. The prospective study material was composed of cDNA or gDNA derived from T cells, B-cell-depleted T cells, or PBMCs. Samples came from the ongoing ImmuneRACE study (first 160 participants) plus 1,254 subjects from 6 global collaborators. Sample metadata almost always included a de-identified subject ID, COVID-19 status, age in years and sex. The dataset comprised deeply sampled blood TCRbeta repertoires from subjects exposed to, actively infected with, or recovered from COVID-19. HLA class I and class II types, where available, came from metadata supplied by the sample provider rather than from assay-based typing. The repertoires were made available in a free public database intended to serve as a resource for research on the immune response to SARS-CoV-2. General conclusions and limits of the study: The amount of clinical and demographic metadata varied by source and participant and was provided uncurated.

Collaborating institutions collected whole blood in K2EDTA tubes following their own protocols. For TCRbeta analysis, collaborators shipped samples in one of three forms: frozen whole blood, isolated PBMCs, or DNA extracted from either of those sample types. The germline V and J ends show losses of 11 bases and 2 bases respectively, and no gene match explains 6 bases of the junction. Taken from cysteine to phenylalanine, the CDR3 has 13 residues. This entry keeps only the CDR3 DNA: 39 bases, framed from base 1. CDR1 and CDR2, looked up from the germline V gene, are ENHRY and SYGVKD. The immunoSEQ Assay, a bias-controlled multiplex PCR, was used to amplify TCRbeta CDR3 regions from genomic DNA. In the original analysis: Within the assay, amplification of reference gene primers was used to estimate how many nucleated cells each sample contained. To quantify the absolute abundance of each unique TCRbeta CDR3 rearrangement, sequence reads were collapsed and filtered. For each sample, productive Simpson clonality was calculated as the square root of Simpson's diversity index across productive rearrangements. TCRdb re-hosts the immuneACCESS table, in-frame sequences only. Its copies lack some clones; in the studies checked, an unresolved V gene accounts for under half of them, and the cause for the rest is not known. Clone size and V and J calls were adopted from that table, with D and trimming inferred from the DNA. The sample table records about 200,000 clones; 88% of these occur just once. The top ten constitute around 1.4% of the sample.

Details on this clone: This clone's antigen is unknown. Per-base quality was not reported, and no clone a single base away is much larger than it.

The sample taken for sequencing was peripheral blood. The sequence was obtained from a man aged 18 to 29 with active or convalescent COVID-19. In this chain, TRBV10-3 is recombined with TRBJ2-3, with TRBD1 matching 8 junction bases. The CDR3 loop reads CAGRTGPTDTQYF. The DNA is as follows: TGTGCCGGCAGGACAGGGCCCACAGATACGCAGTATTTT.